The 12 T cell receptor beta chains given below trace back to one sample, sequenced in a study of beta chain features in type 1 diabetes. Regarding the study as a whole: People with Type 1 diabetes carried modestly yet significantly shorter TCRB CDR3s in all four CD4+ subsets.

Every isolated RNA sample was fully reverse transcribed, so sequencing captured expressed TCRB transcripts. TCRdb's table, derived via immunoSEQ multiplex PCR, lists solely in-frame clones and lacks some. This sample has more than 300,000 clones; over 10% occur once, and the top ten carry 0.0085% to 0.012%. The antigens these receptors bind are not known. Sequenced sample: naive CD4+ T cells from blood. Receptors originate from a woman aged 18-29 years with type 1 diabetes.

V and J are TRBV6-5 and TRBJ2-7; D is uncertain. The V end was cut by 2 bases, the J end by 2 bases, with 7 bases between. This CDR3 contains 13 residues. CDR1 MNHEY and CDR2 SVGAGI come from the germline V gene. CDR3 nucleotides: TGTGCCAGCAGTTACCGGAGAGCCTACGAGCAGTACTTC. Its translation is CASSYRRAYEQYF.

This clone was found a few times. The rearrangement links TRBV2 to TRBJ1-1; D remains unclear. CDR1 and CDR2 from the germline V gene are SNHLY and FYNNEI. CDR3 length: 13 residues. V gave up 4 bases and J gave up 0 bases, with 6 bases separating them. The DNA of the CDR3 is TGTGCCAGCAGTGCTATAGTGAACACTGAAGCTTTCTTT. Protein product: CASSAIVNTEAFF.

The sample holds a few counts of this clone. This rearrangement joins TRBV5-1 to TRBJ2-1; 8 bases agree with TRBD2. The CDR3 has 17 amino acids. From germline, CDR1 is SGHRS and CDR2 YFSETQ. V lost 0 bases to trimming and J lost 0 bases; unmatched junction nucleotides: 5. For the CDR3, the DNA is TGCGCCAGCAGCTTGGCAGGGGCGGGAGGCTCCTACAATGAGCAGTTCTTC. Its translation: CASSLAGAGGSYNEQFF.

The chain is built from TRBV28 and TRBJ2-7; D remains ambiguous. The CDR3 is made up of 12 amino acids. The germline gives CDR1 MDHEN, CDR2 SYDVKM. The V and J ends lost 4 bases and 6 bases respectively, with 10 bases between them. As DNA, the CDR3 is TGTGCCAGCAGTTACCGAAACATCGAGCAGTACTTC. As protein: CASSYRNIEQYF.

This chain uses TRBV2 with TRBJ2-6; 7 positions match TRBD2. CDR1 SNHLY and CDR2 FYNNEI come from the germline V gene. Trimming removed 4 bases from V and 12 bases from J; junction bases left unmatched: 12. The CDR3 extends over 15 amino acids. The DNA of the CDR3 is TGTGCCAGCAGTGTTACGGAGGGAGGGCCTCGCGTCCTGACTTTC. Translation: CASSVTEGGPRVLTF. Filled out from reference TRBV2 and TRBJ2-6, the complete variable domain reads EPEVTQTPSHQVTQMGQEVILRCVPISNHLYFYWYRQILGQKVEFLVSFYNNEISEKSEIFDDQFSVERPDGSNFTLKIRSTKLEDSAMYFCASSVTEGGPRVLTFGAGSRLTVL.

In its sample, this clone was seen a few times. The chain links TRBV4-3 to TRBJ2-7; 8 bases are shared with TRBD1. This CDR3 contains 17 residues. V lost 0 bases, J lost 2 bases, and 9 bases stayed unmatched. CDR1 is LGHNA, CDR2 YSLEER, per germline. The CDR3 DNA follows: TGCGCCAGCAGCCAAGATCTTGGATCGGACAGGGCCTACGAGCAGTACTTC. Translated: CASSQDLGSDRAYEQYF.

There are a few counts of this clone. The chain links TRBV6-6 to TRBJ1-2; 7 bases align to TRBD1. Germline values: CDR1 MNHNY, CDR2 SVGAGI (reference sequence). The CDR3 is 15 amino acids. Trimming took 5 bases from V and 9 from J; bases not matched to a gene: 15. This chain's CDR3 is CASSPRQGTSMSYTF. The CDR3 nucleotides read TGTGCCAGCAGTCCCCGACAGGGTACTTCTATGAGCTACACCTTC.

This clone occurred a few times. The same CDR3 arises from other DNA sequences in this sample as well. The chain is built from TRBV7-2 and TRBJ2-5; a weak D match, TRBD2 (5 bases). CDR3 size: 13 residues. Germline V CDR1 and CDR2: SGHTA, FQGNSA. Trimming removed 1 base from V and 4 bases from J, with 7 bases in between. This CDR3 reads CASSLGGRETQYF. CDR3 nucleotides: TGTGCCAGCAGCTTAGGAGGGCGAGAGACCCAGTACTTC.

This clone turned up a few times. The chain uses TRBV5-1 and TRBJ2-3; D is perhaps TRBD2 (7 bases). Germline loops: CDR1 SGHRS, CDR2 YFSETQ. V was cut by 4 bases and J by 1 base, with 16 bases left in between. The CDR3 is 16 amino acids. The chain's CDR3 is CASSPLGGPGTDTQYF. The CDR3 DNA reads as TGCGCCAGCAGCCCCCTCGGGGGGCCGGGCACAGATACGCAGTATTTT.

This clone showed up just a few times. The rearrangement links TRBV11-2 to TRBJ2-3; perhaps TRBD1 as D (6 bases). Germline CDR1 reads SGHAT; CDR2 reads FQNNGV. The CDR3 length is 15 residues. Trimming stripped 2 bases from V and 3 bases from J, with 12 bases between. The CDR3 is CASSLQGPGTDTQYF. The CDR3 DNA is TGTGCCAGCAGCTTACAGGGGCCAGGGACAGATACGCAGTATTTT.

This chain uses TRBV9 with TRBJ2-7, with 7 bases that match TRBD1. Losses at the gene ends were 5 bases for V and 4 bases for J; bases not matched to a gene: 3. The CDR3 is 12 amino acids. Germline values: CDR1 SGDLS, CDR2 YYNGEE. In DNA form, the CDR3 reads TGTGCCAGCAGTACGGACAGGTACGAGCAGTACTTC. Its protein is CASSTDRYEQYF.

This chain links TRBV6-5 with TRBJ2-5; 13 bases map to TRBD2. CDR3 size: 15 residues. CDR1 is MNHEY, CDR2 SVGAGI, per germline. V trimming: 5 bases; J trimming: 5 bases; junction bases outside the gene matches: 5. The CDR3 nucleotides read TGTGCCAGCAGTCGCTGGACTAGCGGGAGTGAGACCCAGTACTTC. Its translation is CASSRWTSGSETQYF.